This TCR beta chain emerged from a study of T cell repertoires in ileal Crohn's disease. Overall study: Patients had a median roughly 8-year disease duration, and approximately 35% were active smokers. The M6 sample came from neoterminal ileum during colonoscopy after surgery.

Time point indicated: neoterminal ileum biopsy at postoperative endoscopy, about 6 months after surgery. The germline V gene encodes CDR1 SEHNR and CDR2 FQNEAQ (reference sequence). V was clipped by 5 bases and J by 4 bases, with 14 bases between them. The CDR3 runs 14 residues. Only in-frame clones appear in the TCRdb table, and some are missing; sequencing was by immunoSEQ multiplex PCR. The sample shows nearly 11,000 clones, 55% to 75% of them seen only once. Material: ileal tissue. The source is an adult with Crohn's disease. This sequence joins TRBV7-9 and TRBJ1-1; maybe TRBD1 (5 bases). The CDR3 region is CASSPWGGATEAFF. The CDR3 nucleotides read TGTGCCAGCAGCCCCTGGGGTGGGGCCACTGAAGCTTTCTTT.